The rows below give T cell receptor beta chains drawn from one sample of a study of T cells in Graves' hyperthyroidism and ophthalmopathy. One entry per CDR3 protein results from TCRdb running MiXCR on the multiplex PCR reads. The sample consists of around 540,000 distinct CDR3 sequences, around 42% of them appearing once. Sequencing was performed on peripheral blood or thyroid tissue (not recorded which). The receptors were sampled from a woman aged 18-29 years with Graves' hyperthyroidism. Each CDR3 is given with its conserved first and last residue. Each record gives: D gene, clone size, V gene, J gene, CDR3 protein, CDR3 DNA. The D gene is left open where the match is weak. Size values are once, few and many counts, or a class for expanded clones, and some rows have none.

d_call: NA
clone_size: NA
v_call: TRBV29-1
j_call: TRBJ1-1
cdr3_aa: CSLNTEAFF
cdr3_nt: TGCAGTCTGAACACTGAAGCTTTCTTT

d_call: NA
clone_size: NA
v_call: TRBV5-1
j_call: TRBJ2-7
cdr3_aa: CASSLGMNYEQYF
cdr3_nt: TGCGCCAGCAGCTTGGGCATGAACTACGAGCAGTACTTC

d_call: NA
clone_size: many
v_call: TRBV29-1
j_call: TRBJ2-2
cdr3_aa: CSVAIVTTGELFF
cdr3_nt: TGCAGCGTTGCCATAGTCACGACCGGGGAGCTGTTTTTT

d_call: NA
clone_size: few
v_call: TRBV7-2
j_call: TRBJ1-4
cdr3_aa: CASSSGTNEKLFF
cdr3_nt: TGTGCCAGCAGCTCTGGGACTAATGAAAAACTGTTTTTT

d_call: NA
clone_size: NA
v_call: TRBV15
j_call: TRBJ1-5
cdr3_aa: CATSRDLPLDIYQPQHF
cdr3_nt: TGTGCCACCAGCAGAGATCTTCCTTTGGACATTTATCAGCCCCAGCATTTT

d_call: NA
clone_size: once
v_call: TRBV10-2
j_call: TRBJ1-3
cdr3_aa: CASRSRALGNTIYF
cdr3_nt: TGCGCCAGCAGATCCAGGGCCTTGGGAAACACCATATATTTT

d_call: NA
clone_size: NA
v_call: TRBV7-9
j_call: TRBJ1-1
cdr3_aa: CASSIPGSGDTEAFF
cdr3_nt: TGTGCCAGCAGCATACCGGGATCTGGGGACACTGAAGCTTTCTTT

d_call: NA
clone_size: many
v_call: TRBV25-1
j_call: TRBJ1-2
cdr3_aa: CASSQVTGYGYTF
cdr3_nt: TGTGCCAGCAGCCAAGTTACAGGGTATGGCTACACCTTC

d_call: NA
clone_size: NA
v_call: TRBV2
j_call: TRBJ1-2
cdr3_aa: CASSEEGIAWHTF
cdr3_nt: TGTGCCAGCAGTGAAGAGGGGATAGCCTGGCACACCTTC

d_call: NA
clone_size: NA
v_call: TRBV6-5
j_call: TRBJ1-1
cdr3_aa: CASSWGRSWTEAFF
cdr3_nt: TGTGCCAGCAGTTGGGGACGGTCGTGGACTGAAGCTTTCTTT

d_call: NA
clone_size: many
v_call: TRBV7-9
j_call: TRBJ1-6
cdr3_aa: CASSLTVPYNSPLHF
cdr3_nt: TGTGCCAGCAGCTTGACAGTTCCCTATAATTCACCCCTCCACTTT

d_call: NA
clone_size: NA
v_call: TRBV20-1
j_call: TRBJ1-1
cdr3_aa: CSARGAFDTEAFF
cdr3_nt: TGCAGTGCAAGGGGGGCATTCGACACTGAAGCTTTCTTT

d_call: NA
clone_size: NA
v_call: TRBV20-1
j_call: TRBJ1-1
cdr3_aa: CSARDSQGPEAFF
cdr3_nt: TGCAGTGCTAGAGATAGCCAGGGGCCTGAAGCTTTCTTT

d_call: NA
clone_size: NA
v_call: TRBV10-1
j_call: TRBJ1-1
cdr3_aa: CVINGYTEAFF
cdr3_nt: TGCGTCATTAACGGTTACACTGAAGCTTTCTTT

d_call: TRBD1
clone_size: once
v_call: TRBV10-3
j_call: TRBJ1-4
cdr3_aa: CATRPPGTGNEKLFF
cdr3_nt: TGTGCCACCCGCCCCCCTGGGACAGGGAACGAAAAACTGTTTTTT

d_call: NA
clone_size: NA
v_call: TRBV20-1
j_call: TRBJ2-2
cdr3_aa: CSAPDGSRGGELFF
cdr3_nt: TGCAGTGCTCCGGACGGGTCACGAGGCGGGGAGCTGTTTTTT

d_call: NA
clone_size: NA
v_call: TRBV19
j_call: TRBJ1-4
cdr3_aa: CASSMPATAKQKLFF
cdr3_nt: TGTGCCAGTAGTATGCCCGCTACAGCGAAGCAAAAACTGTTTTTT

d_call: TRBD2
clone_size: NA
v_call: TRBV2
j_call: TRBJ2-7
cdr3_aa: CASSEAGGWGNSPYEQYF
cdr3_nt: TGTGCCAGCAGTGAAGCGGGGGGGTGGGGGAATAGCCCCTACGAGCAGTACTTC

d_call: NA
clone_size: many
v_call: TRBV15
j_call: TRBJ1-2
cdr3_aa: CATSGNQQGNYGYTF
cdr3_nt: TGTGCCACCAGCGGAAATCAACAGGGTAACTATGGCTACACCTTC

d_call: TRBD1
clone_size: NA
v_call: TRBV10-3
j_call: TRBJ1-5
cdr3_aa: CATATTGPPPGPQHF
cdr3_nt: TGTGCCACCGCTACGACAGGGCCCCCCCCGGGGCCCCAGCATTTT

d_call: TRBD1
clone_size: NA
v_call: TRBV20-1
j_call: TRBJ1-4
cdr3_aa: CSAIETGGFEELFF
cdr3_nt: TGCAGTGCTATAGAGACAGGGGGATTTGAAGAACTGTTTTTT

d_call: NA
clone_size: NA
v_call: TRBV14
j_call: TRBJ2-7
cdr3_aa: CASSPRGRTSSYEQYF
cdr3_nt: TGTGCCAGCAGCCCCCGAGGGCGTACAAGCTCCTACGAGCAGTACTTC

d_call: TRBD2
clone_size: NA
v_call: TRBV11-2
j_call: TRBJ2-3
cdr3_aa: CASSSERGNTDTQYF
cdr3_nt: TGTGCCAGCAGCTCCGAGCGGGGAAATACAGATACGCAGTATTTT

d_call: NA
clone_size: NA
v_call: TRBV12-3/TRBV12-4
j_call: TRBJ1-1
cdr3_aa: CASRNEGRTEAFF
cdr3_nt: TGTGCCAGCAGGAACGAGGGTCGGACTGAAGCTTTCTTT

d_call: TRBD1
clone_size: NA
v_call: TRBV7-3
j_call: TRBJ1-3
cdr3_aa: CASSGGTGGYGNTIYF
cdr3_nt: TGTGCCAGCAGCGGGGGAACAGGGGGCTATGGAAACACCATATATTTT

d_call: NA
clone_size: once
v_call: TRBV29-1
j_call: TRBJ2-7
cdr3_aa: CSVRGAGVLADTYEQYF
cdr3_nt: TGCAGCGTTAGGGGGGCGGGAGTTCTAGCGGATACCTACGAGCAGTACTTC

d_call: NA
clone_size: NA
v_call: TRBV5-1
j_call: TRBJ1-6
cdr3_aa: CASSSSPADYLGSPLHF
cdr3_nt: TGCGCCAGCAGCTCCAGCCCCGCGGACTACCTTGGTTCACCCCTCCACTTT

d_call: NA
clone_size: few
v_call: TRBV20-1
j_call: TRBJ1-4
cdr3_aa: CSARSFNEKLFF
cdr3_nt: TGCAGTGCTAGATCCTTTAATGAAAAACTGTTTTTT

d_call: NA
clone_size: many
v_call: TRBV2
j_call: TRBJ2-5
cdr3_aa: CASSERGGLETQYF
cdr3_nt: TGTGCCAGCAGTGAAAGGGGCGGACTGGAGACCCAGTACTTC

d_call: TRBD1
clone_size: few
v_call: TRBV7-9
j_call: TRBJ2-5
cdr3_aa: CASSLGGTGKETQYF
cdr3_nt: TGTGCCAGCAGCTTAGGAGGGACAGGGAAAGAGACCCAGTACTTC

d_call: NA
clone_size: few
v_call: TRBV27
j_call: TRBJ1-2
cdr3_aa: CASRPVENYGYTF
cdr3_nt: TGTGCCAGCAGGCCAGTAGAGAACTATGGCTACACCTTC

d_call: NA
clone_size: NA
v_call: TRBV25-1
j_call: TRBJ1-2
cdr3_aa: CASRGTTTAHYGYTF
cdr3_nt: TGTGCCAGCAGGGGCACTACGACAGCGCACTATGGCTACACCTTC

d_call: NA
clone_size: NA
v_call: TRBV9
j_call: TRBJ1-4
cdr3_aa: CASSLTVEGEKLFF
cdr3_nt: TGTGCCAGCAGCCTTACAGTAGAGGGTGAAAAACTGTTTTTT

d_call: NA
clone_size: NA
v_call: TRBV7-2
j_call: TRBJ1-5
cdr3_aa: CASSHYNGLDNQPQHF
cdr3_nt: TGCGCCAGCAGCCATTATAATGGACTGGACAATCAGCCCCAGCATTTT

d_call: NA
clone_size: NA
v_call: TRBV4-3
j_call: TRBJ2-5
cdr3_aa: CASSQERVGGPGETQYF
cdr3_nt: TGCGCCAGCAGCCAAGAAAGGGTTGGAGGGCCGGGGGAGACCCAGTACTTC

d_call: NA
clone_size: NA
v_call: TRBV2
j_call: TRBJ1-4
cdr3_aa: CTSRDRLDGRNEKLFF
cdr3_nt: TGTACCAGCAGAGATCGGTTGGACGGCCGTAATGAAAAACTGTTTTTT

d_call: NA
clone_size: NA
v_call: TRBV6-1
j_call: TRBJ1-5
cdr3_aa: CASSARGGGHPQHF
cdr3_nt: TGTGCCAGCAGTGCCCGTGGGGGAGGACACCCCCAGCATTTT

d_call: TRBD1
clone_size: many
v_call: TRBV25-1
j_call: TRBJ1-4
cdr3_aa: CASSETGGYEKLFF
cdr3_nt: TGTGCCAGCAGTGAAACAGGGGGCTACGAAAAACTGTTTTTT

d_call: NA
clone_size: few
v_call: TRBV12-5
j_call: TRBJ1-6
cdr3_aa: CASGETANSPLHF
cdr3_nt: TGTGCTAGTGGGGAGACAGCGAATTCACCCCTCCACTTT

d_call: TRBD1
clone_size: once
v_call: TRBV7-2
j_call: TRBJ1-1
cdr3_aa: CASSSPQGAQNTEAFF
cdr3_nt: TGTGCCAGCAGCTCTCCACAGGGGGCTCAGAACACTGAAGCTTTCTTT

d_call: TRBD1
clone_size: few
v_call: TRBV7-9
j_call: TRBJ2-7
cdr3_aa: CASSHPTGSTLYEQYF
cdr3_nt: TGTGCCAGCAGCCATCCGACAGGGTCGACTCTCTACGAGCAGTACTTC

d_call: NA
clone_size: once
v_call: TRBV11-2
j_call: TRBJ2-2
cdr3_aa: CASNRDSAGELFF
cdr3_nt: TGTGCCAGCAACCGGGACTCGGCCGGGGAGCTGTTTTTT